This T cell receptor beta chain was captured in a study of blood T cell repertoires in COVID-19. Overall study context: Sites across the United States, Italy and Spain contributed samples from acute and convalescent COVID-19.

Original data processing: Reference gene primer amplification gave nucleated cell count estimates. Assay: immunoSEQ multiplex PCR; the TCRdb copy retains only in-frame clones and omits some. V, J and clone size are taken as reported in that table, and D and trimming were inferred from the DNA itself. The table lists tens of thousands of clones, 87% of them singletons. CDR3 size: 13 residues. Per germline, CDR1 WSHSY and CDR2 SAAADI. Trimming took 10 bases from V and 1 from J, leaving 10 bases between them. This clone was picked up one time. This receptor was identified in a man aged 55-75 years with active COVID-19. Input material: peripheral blood. The V call is TRBV10-2, the J call TRBJ1-4, with unresolved D. The CDR3 loop is CATLLKTNEKLFF. The CDR3 DNA sequence: TGCGCCACCCTCCTTAAAACTAATGAAAAACTGTTTTTT.